This paragraph covers one T cell receptor beta chain sequence. Its antigen remains unidentified. This CDR3 has 13 residues. CDR1 and CDR2 from the germline V gene are MNHEY and SVGAGI. V shed 6 bases and J 7 bases; nucleotides not matched to a gene: 4. Despite likely unrecorded immune exposures, the donors were nominally healthy at the time of sampling. These data are taken from a study of cytomegalovirus exposure and HLA in healthy donors. The study's findings and limits: It was approximately 150 TCR beta chains that were listed as cytomegalovirus-associated. HLA-A and HLA-B allele assignments for most subjects were reportedly predicted accurately using TCR beta sequences.

PCR amplification relied on 60 Vbeta primers (plus 13 Jbeta primers). The table came from immunoSEQ multiplex PCR; TCRdb's copy has only in-frame clones and leaves some out. The sample consists of approximately 100,000 clones, over 70% of them appearing once. The chain couples TRBV6-5 to TRBJ1-2; the match to TRBD1 covers 11 bases. The TCR was taken from a woman aged 40 to 55 in good health and CMV-seronegative. Sequencing was performed on PBMCs. The CDR3 DNA reads TGTGCCAGCAGACAGGACAGGGGGCTTGGCTACACCTTC. Amino acid sequence: CASRQDRGLGYTF.